The present T cell receptor beta chain was sequenced within a study of blood T cell repertoires in COVID-19. Assay: immunoSEQ multiplex PCR; the TCRdb copy retains only in-frame clones and omits some. The table has 95,000 to 110,000 clones, 70% to 90% seen once. This clone was observed a handful of times. V was pared by 2 bases and J by 4 bases, with 9 bases between. This CDR3 is built from 13 residues. Looked up from germline, CDR1 is MNHNY and CDR2 is SVGAGI (reference sequence). The genes are TRBV6-6 and TRBJ2-7, with a tentative D call TRBD1 (6 bases). The sequencing input was peripheral blood. The sequence was obtained from a man between 50 and 59 years old with active or convalescent COVID-19. CDR3 bases: TGTGCCAGCAGTTACGACAGGATATACGAGCAGTACTTC. The encoded protein is CASSYDRIYEQYF.